This T cell receptor (beta chain) derives from a study of regulatory and conventional T cells in breast cancer (dated by TCRdb to between 2015 and 2016). This clonotype occurred a few times. This receptor's antigen is unknown. One base away there is no much larger clone; base qualities are not given. To prepare the library, PCR was applied. For sequencing, an Illumina MiSeq was employed. TCRdb passed the public sequencing reads through fastp at Q25 and MiXCR, retaining productive beta sequences. A single entry per CDR3 protein holds the most common genes and DNA from its merged rows. For this sample there are 15,000 to 20,000 distinct CDR3 sequences; around a third appear just once. Approximately 1.6% of the sample is in the top ten clones. CDR1 and CDR2, looked up from the germline V gene (reference sequence), are DFQATT and SNEGSKA. The germline ends are 9 bases apart after V is trimmed by 5 bases and J by 0 bases. Reading from cysteine to phenylalanine, the CDR3 counts 13 amino acids. Only CDR3 DNA remains: 39 bases, in frame from the first base.

Sequencing was carried out using conventional T cells from blood. This clonotype was obtained from a female donor in good health. In this chain, TRBV20-1 is recombined with TRBJ2-3; possibly the D gene is TRBD2, per 5 matching bases. The DNA reads as follows: TGCAGTGCTGGAGGATCTAGCACAGATACGCAGTATTTT. This codes for CSAGGSSTDTQYF.